One sample yielded the 8 T cell receptor beta chains listed below, sequenced in a study of cytomegalovirus exposure and HLA in healthy donors. Researchers ran the PCR with 60 Vbeta and 13 Jbeta primers. Some clones are missing from TCRdb's copy, which holds only in-frame ones; the method was immunoSEQ multiplex PCR. The sample has tens of thousands of clones, 70% seen once. The sample taken for sequencing was PBMCs. The origin of the receptors is an older woman in good health and CMV-seropositive.

The genes are TRBV4-3 and TRBJ2-7; D gene ambiguous. Germline assignment: CDR1 LGHNA and CDR2 YSLEER. This CDR3 spans 15 amino acids. V shed 1 base and J shed 4 bases, with 14 bases lying between them. CDR3 coding DNA: TGCGCCAGCAGCCAAGGGGTACTAAGTAAATACGAGCAGTACTTC. Amino acid sequence: CASSQGVLSKYEQYF.

This sequence joins TRBV5-1 and TRBJ2-5, with D maybe TRBD2 (5 bases). The CDR3 is 16 residues long. The V end was cut by 0 bases, the J end by 5 bases, with 17 bases between. Germline-derived CDR1 and CDR2 are SGHRS and YFSETQ. CDR3 region: CASSLEGDGWRETQYF. CDR3 in DNA: TGCGCCAGCAGCTTGGAGGGTGATGGATGGAGGGAGACCCAGTACTTC.

As regards this clone: A far larger clone is off by one base, so a read error is likely. The V and J genes are TRBV10-3 and TRBJ2-5; 7 nucleotides agree with TRBD1. The CDR3 extends over 15 amino acids. The V segment lost 5 bases and the J segment 2 bases; nucleotides outside the gene matches: 8. Germline V CDR1 and CDR2: ENHRY, SYGVKD. CDR3 DNA: TGTGCCATCAGTCCCTGGGACAGCAGGCAAGAGACCCAGTACTTC. It specifies CAISPWDSRQETQYF.

The CDR3 region is CASSGTGNTIYF. CDR3 nucleotide sequence: TGTGCCAGCAGTGGCACTGGAAACACCATATATTTT. The V gene is TRBV6-5, the J gene TRBJ1-3; D not certain. The ends were cut back, 5 bases at V and 2 bases at J, with 4 bases in the middle. The CDR3 length is 12 residues. Looked up from germline, CDR1 is MNHEY and CDR2 is SVGAGI.

This clone came up a few times. At one end the junction does not follow the germline gene, possibly because of a read error. V and J are TRBV6-5 and TRBJ1-1; no definite D call. The germline V gene has CDR1 MNHEY and CDR2 SVGAGI. CDR3 length equals 14 residues. The CDR3 loop is CAISEPGIDTEAFF. The CDR3 region has the DNA TGTGCCATCAGTGAGCCCGGTATTGACACTGAAGCTTTCTTT.

This clone was counted between two and nine times. The rearrangement joins TRBV4-2 to TRBJ1-1; D is undetermined. CDR1 and CDR2 (germline): LGHNA, YNFKEQ. V was shortened by 4 bases and J by 5 bases, with 11 bases between the two germline ends. The CDR3 runs to 13 residues. CDR3 loop: CASSPSTGTEAFF. The CDR3 DNA reads as TGTGCCAGCAGCCCGTCGACGGGGACTGAAGCTTTCTTT.

The V call is TRBV7-6, the J call TRBJ2-7; 11 bases fit TRBD1. Germline lookup yields CDR1 SGHVS and CDR2 FNYEAQ. The CDR3 has 17 amino acids. J was trimmed by 6 bases and V by 1 base; bases with no gene match: 11. The CDR3, as DNA: TGTGCCAGCAGCTTAGAATATCAATCGGGACAGGGGGGCGAGCAGTACTTC. It codes for CASSLEYQSGQGGEQYF.

The CDR3 region is CASSDPGTGDGGYTF. The CDR3 bases are TGTGCCAGCAGTGACCCAGGGACGGGAGATGGTGGCTACACCTTC. The J gene is TRBJ1-2, the V gene TRBV6-1; TRBD1 might be the D (5 bases). Germline lookup yields CDR1 MNHNS and CDR2 SASEGT. Trimming shortened V by 3 bases and J by 7 bases, and 18 bases separated the two germline ends. The CDR3 loop spans 15 amino acids.